The T cell receptor (beta chain) described here comes from a study of cytomegalovirus exposure and HLA in healthy donors. Study-level information: Genotyping showed 81% of over 350 donors falling in the Caucasian-associated ancestry cluster. Study-wide points: TRBV6-2, TRBV6-3 and some other V segments were excluded as indistinguishable. Reported results showed that the classifier diagnosed cytomegalovirus status with high specificity and sensitivity. For TCR beta chains, V- and J-gene trimming was later linked to a missense DCLRE1C variant.

The PCR contained 60 Vbeta and 13 Jbeta primers. Clones were read by immunoSEQ multiplex PCR, and TCRdb kept only the in-frame ones, dropping some. The table includes around 150,000 clones, over 75% detected once. Trimming removed 5 bases at V and 5 bases at J, with 10 bases between. Germline V gene data show CDR1 as LNHDA and CDR2 as SQIVND (reference sequence). There are 13 residues in the CDR3. On this clone itself: The antigen is undetermined.

The chain combines TRBV19 with TRBJ1-5, with TRBD1 as a possible D gene (6 bases). The TCR originated in a man aged 18 to 29 in good health and CMV-seropositive. The sequencing sample was made of PBMCs. CDR3 coding DNA: TGTGCCAGTAGTGGGCAGGGGTATCAGCCCCAGCATTTT. This sequence encodes CASSGQGYQPQHF.